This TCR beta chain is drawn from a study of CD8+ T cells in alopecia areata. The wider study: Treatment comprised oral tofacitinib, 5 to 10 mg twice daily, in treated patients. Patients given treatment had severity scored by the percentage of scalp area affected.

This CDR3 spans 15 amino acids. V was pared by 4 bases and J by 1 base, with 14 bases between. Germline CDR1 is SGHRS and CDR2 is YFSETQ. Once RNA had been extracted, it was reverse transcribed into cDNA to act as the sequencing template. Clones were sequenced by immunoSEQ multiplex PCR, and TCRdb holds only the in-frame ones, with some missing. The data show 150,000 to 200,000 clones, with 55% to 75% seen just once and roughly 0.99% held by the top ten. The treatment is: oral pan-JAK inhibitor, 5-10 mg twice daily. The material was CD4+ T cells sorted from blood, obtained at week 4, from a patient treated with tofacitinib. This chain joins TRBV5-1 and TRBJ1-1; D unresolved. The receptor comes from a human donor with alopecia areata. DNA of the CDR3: TGCGCCAGCAGCCCAACTCGGGGAAGGAACACTGAAGCTTTCTTT. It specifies CASSPTRGRNTEAFF.